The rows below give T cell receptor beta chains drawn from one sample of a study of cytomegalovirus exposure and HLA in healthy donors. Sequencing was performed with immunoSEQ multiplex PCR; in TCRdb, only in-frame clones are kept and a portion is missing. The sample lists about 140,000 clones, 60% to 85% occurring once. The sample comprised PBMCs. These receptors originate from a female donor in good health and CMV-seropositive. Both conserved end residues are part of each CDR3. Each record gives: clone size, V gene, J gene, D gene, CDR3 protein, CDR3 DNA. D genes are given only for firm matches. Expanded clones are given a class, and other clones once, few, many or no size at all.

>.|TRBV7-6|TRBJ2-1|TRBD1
CASSPLRTGNNNEQFF
TGTGCCAGCAGCCCACTGCGGACAGGGAACAACAATGAGCAGTTCTTC
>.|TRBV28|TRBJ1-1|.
CASIDSAEAFF
TGTGCCAGCATCGATAGCGCTGAAGCTTTCTTT
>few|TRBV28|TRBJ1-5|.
CASTPLGGMSQPQHF
TGTGCCAGCACCCCCCTCGGGGGGATGAGTCAGCCCCAGCATTTT
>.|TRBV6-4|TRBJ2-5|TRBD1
CASSLDRGCGETQYF
TGTGCCAGCAGTCTTGACAGGGGCTGTGGAGAGACCCAGTACTTC
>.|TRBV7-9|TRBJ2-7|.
CSSSSNNLQGRSSYEQYF
TGTTCCAGCAGCTCGAACAATCTACAGGGTCGGAGCTCCTACGAGCAGTACTTC
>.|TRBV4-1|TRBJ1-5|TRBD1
CASSQEGRGRVQPQHF
TGCGCCAGCAGCCAAGAGGGCAGGGGGCGCGTTCAGCCCCAGCATTTT
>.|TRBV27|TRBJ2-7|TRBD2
CASSFQRGDYEQYF
TGTGCCAGCAGTTTCCAGCGGGGGGACTACGAGCAGTACTTC
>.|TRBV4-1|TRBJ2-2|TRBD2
CASSQGLAGVAGELFF
TGCGCCAGCAGCCAGGGACTAGCGGGAGTTGCCGGGGAGCTGTTTTTT
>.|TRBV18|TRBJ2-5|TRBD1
CASSSDRAETQYF
TGTGCCAGCTCATCCGACAGGGCCGAGACCCAGTACTTC
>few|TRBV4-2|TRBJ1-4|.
CASSQDPEGFSEKLFF
TGTGCCAGCAGCCAAGATCCGGAGGGGTTTTCTGAAAAACTGTTTTTT
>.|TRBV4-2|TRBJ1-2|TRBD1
CASSQGAGGYGYTF
TGTGCCAGCAGCCAAGGTGCAGGGGGTTATGGCTACACCTTC
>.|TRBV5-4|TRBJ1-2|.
CASNKAHTNYGYTF
TGTGCCAGCAATAAAGCCCATACTAACTATGGCTACACCTTC
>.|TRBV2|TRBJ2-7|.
CASTLSYEQYF
TGTGCCAGCACTTTGAGTTACGAGCAGTACTTC
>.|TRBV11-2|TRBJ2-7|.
CASSGAEAISEQYF
TGTGCCAGCAGCGGAGCCGAAGCGATTAGTGAGCAGTACTTC
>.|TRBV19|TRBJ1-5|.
CASSIVGRDQPQHF
TGTGCCAGTAGTATAGTAGGCAGGGATCAGCCCCAGCATTTT
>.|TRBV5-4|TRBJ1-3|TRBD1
CASSLGDRASGNTIYF
TGTGCCAGCAGCTTAGGGGACAGGGCTTCTGGAAACACCATATATTTT
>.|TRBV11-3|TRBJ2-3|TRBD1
CASSPTGGTDTQYF
TGTGCCAGCAGCCCTACAGGGGGCACAGATACGCAGTATTTT
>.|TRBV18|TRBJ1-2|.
CASSPGQYYGYTF
TGTGCCAGCTCACCGGGACAATACTATGGCTACACCTTC
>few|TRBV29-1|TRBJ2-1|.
CSVPVYNEQFF
TGCAGCGTGCCGGTCTACAATGAGCAGTTCTTC
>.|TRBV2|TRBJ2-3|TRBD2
CASSATSGTNTQYF
TGTGCCAGCAGTGCGACTAGCGGCACAAATACGCAGTATTTT
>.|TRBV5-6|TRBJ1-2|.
CASSLDRRNYGYTF
TGTGCCAGCAGCTTGGACAGGCGTAACTATGGCTACACCTTC
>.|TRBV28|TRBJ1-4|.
CASSTRAPTNEKLFF
TGTGCCAGCAGTACCAGGGCACCAACTAATGAAAAACTGTTTTTT
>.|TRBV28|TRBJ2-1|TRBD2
CASSSQRGGRVSEQFF
TGTGCCAGCAGTTCTCAGCGGGGGGGCCGGGTTAGTGAGCAGTTCTTC
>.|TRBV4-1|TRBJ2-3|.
CASSPDGGLTDTQYF
TGCGCCAGCAGCCCCGACGGGGGGCTCACAGATACGCAGTATTTT
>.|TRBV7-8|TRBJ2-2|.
CASSLSSGELFF
TGTGCCAGCAGCTTATCATCCGGGGAGCTGTTTTTT
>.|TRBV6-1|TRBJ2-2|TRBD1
CASRALTGEVELFF
TGTGCCAGCAGGGCCCTGACAGGGGAAGTGGAGCTGTTTTTT
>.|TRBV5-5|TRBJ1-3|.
CASSLQGQGNTIYF
TGTGCCAGCAGCTTGCAGGGGCAGGGAAACACCATATATTTT
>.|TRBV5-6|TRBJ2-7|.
CASSYSLIAYEQYF
TGTGCCAGCAGCTACTCTCTGATAGCCTACGAGCAGTACTTC
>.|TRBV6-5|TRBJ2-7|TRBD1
CASRTGKYEQYF
TGTGCCAGCAGGACAGGGAAATACGAGCAGTACTTC
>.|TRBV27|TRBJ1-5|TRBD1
CASSLSGTGWDQPQHF
TGTGCCAGCAGTTTATCAGGGACAGGGTGGGATCAGCCCCAGCATTTT
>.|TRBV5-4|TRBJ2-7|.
CASSADSRGTYEQYF
TGTGCCAGCAGCGCGGACAGTAGGGGTACCTACGAGCAGTACTTC
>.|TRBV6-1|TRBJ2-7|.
CASSEHRSHEQYF
TGTGCCAGCAGTGAGCACAGGTCCCACGAGCAGTACTTC
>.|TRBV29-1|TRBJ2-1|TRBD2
CSVWAGAGNEQFF
TGCAGCGTTTGGGCGGGAGCGGGGAATGAGCAGTTCTTC
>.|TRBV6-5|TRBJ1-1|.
CASSYSNRGGTEAFF
TGTGCCAGCAGTTACTCGAATAGAGGGGGCACTGAAGCTTTCTTT
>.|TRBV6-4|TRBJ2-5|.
CAREKGPAREETQYF
TGTGCCAGAGAAAAGGGGCCGGCCAGGGAAGAGACCCAGTACTTC
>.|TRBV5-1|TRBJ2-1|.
CASSLGANSYNEQFF
TGCGCCAGCAGCTTGGGGGCAAACTCCTACAATGAGCAGTTCTTC
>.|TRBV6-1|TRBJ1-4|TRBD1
CASSGAPKGAGEKLFF
TGTGCCAGCAGTGGAGCCCCTAAGGGGGCGGGTGAAAAACTGTTTTTT
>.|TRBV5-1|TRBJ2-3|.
CASSLGGSTDTQYF
TGCGCCAGCAGCCTCGGGGGAAGCACAGATACGCAGTATTTT
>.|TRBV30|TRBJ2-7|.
CAWRSQAPVGEQYF
TGTGCCTGGAGAAGTCAGGCACCCGTGGGTGAGCAGTACTTC
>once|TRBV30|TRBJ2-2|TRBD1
CAWRTGIGTGELFF
TGTGCCTGGCGGACAGGGATAGGCACCGGGGAGCTGTTTTTT
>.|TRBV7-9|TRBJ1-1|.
CSSSPTGTEAFF
TGTTCCAGCAGCCCCACGGGCACTGAAGCTTTCTTT
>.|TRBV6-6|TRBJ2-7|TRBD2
CASRTSGSGYEQYF
TGTGCCAGCAGAACCAGCGGGAGCGGGTACGAGCAGTACTTC
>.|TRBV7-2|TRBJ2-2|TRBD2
CASSLARLAGGELFF
TGTGCCAGCAGCTTAGCTCGACTAGCGGGGGGGGAGCTGTTTTTT
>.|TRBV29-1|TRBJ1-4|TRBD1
CSPDRVFWANEKLFF
TGCAGCCCGGACAGGGTCTTCTGGGCTAATGAAAAACTGTTTTTT
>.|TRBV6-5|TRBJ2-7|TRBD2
CASTAGGYEQYF
TGTGCCAGCACAGCGGGAGGGTACGAGCAGTACTTC
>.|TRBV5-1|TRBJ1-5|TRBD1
CASSAGTDNQPQHF
TGCGCCAGCAGCGCCGGGACAGACAATCAGCCCCAGCATTTT
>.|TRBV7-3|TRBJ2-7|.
CASSEEGQGGRYEQYF
TGTGCCAGCAGCGAAGAGGGTCAGGGGGGTCGCTACGAGCAGTACTTC
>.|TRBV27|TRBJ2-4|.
CASSLFAGNIQYF
TGTGCCAGCAGTTTATTCGCAGGCAACATTCAGTACTTC
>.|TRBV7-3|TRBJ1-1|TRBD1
CASRQGQGDTEAFF
TGTGCCAGCAGACAAGGACAGGGGGACACTGAAGCTTTCTTT
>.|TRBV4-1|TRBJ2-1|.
CASSPRGSPYNEQFF
TGCGCCAGCAGCCCCCGGGGGTCACCCTACAATGAGCAGTTCTTC
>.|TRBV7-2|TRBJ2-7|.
CASSFYREASYEQYF
TGTGCCAGCAGCTTTTACAGGGAAGCCTCCTACGAGCAGTACTTC
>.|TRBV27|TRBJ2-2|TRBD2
CASSLYPPGSSGGNTGELFF
TGTGCCAGCAGTTTATATCCCCCCGGTTCTAGCGGGGGGAACACCGGGGAGCTGTTTTTT
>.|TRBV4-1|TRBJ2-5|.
CASSQDPGAGGTQYF
TGCGCCAGCAGCCAAGATCCTGGGGCCGGGGGGACCCAGTACTTC
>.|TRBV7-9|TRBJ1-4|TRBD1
CASSATDRELFF
TGTGCCAGCAGCGCCACGGACAGGGAACTGTTTTTT
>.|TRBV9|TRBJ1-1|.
CASSPREGKGTEAFF
TGTGCCAGCAGCCCGCGGGAGGGTAAGGGGACTGAAGCTTTCTTT
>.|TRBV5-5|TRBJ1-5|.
CASSLVDYSNQPQHF
TGTGCCAGCAGCTTGGTAGATTATAGCAATCAGCCCCAGCATTTT
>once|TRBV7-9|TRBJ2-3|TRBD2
CASSGLAGAIDTQYF
TGTGCCAGCAGTGGACTAGCGGGAGCTATAGATACGCAGTATTTT
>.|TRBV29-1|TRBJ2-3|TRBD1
CSVEDRGLPDTQYF
TGCAGCGTGGAAGACAGGGGGTTGCCAGATACGCAGTATTTT
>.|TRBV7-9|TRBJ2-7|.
CASSLDTSYEQYF
TGTGCCAGCAGCTTAGACACCTCCTACGAGCAGTACTTC
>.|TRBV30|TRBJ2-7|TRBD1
CAWRSGTGPIYEQYF
TGTGCCTGGAGGTCCGGGACAGGGCCTATCTACGAGCAGTACTTC